This entry is about one T cell receptor beta chain. Antigen unknown. Profiled with immunoSEQ multiplex PCR; TCRdb holds only in-frame clones, not every one. Of roughly 13,000 clones listed, 84% are singletons. This sample is drawn from a study of graft-versus-host responses after intestinal transplantation. Study-wide results and limits: GvH clonotypes were identified within recipient marrow, with a subset emerging first in ileum or blood. Peak circulating GvH clone levels tracked with early post-transplant HvG declines.

The CDR3 is made up of 12 amino acids. From germline, CDR1 is SGHNT and CDR2 YENEEA. V lost 4 bases, J lost 9 bases, and 10 bases lay in between. The V gene is TRBV11-3, the J gene TRBJ2-1; D ambiguous. The clonotype was recovered from a human patient who received an intestinal transplant, so some T cells may come from the graft donor. Sequences were derived from PBMCs, sampled just over 300 days after intestinal transplant. The CDR3 DNA follows: TGTGCCAGCAGCTCTCGAATGGGTGAGCAGTTCTTC. It yields the protein CASSSRMGEQFF. Filled out from reference TRBV11-3 and TRBJ2-1, the complete variable domain reads EAGVVQSPRYKIIEKKQPVAFWCNPISGHNTLYWYLQNLGQGPELLIRYENEEAVDDSQLPKDRFSAERLKGVDSTLKIQPAELGDSAVYLCASSSRMGEQFFGPGTRLTVL.